A single sample gave rise to the 16 T cell receptor beta chains below, sequenced in a study of blood T cell repertoires in COVID-19. This table comes from immunoSEQ multiplex PCR, and its TCRdb copy is limited to in-frame clones, with some not included. The table lists 100,000 to 150,000 clones, roughly 72% of them singletons. Sequenced input: peripheral blood. These receptors all come from a man older than 75 with COVID-19, enrolled during active disease.

The chain's CDR3 is CASSSWTSSSEQFF. The CDR3 DNA is TGTGCCAGCAGTTCATGGACTAGCAGCAGTGAGCAGTTCTTC. The chain couples TRBV6-5 to TRBJ2-1; 8 bases align to TRBD2. Germline V CDR1 and CDR2: MNHEY, SVGAGI. V was pared by 4 bases and J by 9 bases, with 8 bases of the junction left unmatched. This CDR3 spans 14 amino acids.

The chain couples TRBV2 to TRBJ2-1; 10 bases match TRBD2. Trimming at V came to 0 bases and at J to 3 bases, leaving 2 bases not matched to a gene. The CDR3 is 16 amino acids. The germline gives CDR1 SNHLY, CDR2 FYNNEI. CDR3 protein: CASSEAASGGYNEQFF. The CDR3 nucleotides read TGTGCCAGCAGTGAAGCGGCTAGCGGGGGCTACAATGAGCAGTTCTTC.

V usage is TRBV4-2 and J usage is TRBJ1-1, with D perhaps TRBD1 (5 bases). CDR3 length equals 15 residues. Germline V gene sequence: CDR1 LGHNA, CDR2 YNFKEQ. Trimming stripped 4 bases from V and 5 bases from J, with 17 bases between. The CDR3 DNA reads as TGTGCCAGCAGCCCCCGGGGAGGGGCTGATACTGAAGCTTTCTTT. Its protein product is CASSPRGGADTEAFF.

The sample holds a few counts of this clone. DNA for the CDR3: TGTGCCAGCAGCCGACAGCACACTGAAGCTTTCTTT. This gives the protein CASSRQHTEAFF. The chain links TRBV3-1 (or the pseudogene TRBV3-2) to TRBJ1-1, with D maybe TRBD1 (5 bases). V was cut by 4 bases and J by 3 bases, with 6 bases left in between. From germline, CDR1 is LGHDT and CDR2 YNNKEL (reference sequence). The CDR3 runs 12 residues.

V and J are TRBV28 and TRBJ2-1; unclear D gene. The germline gives CDR1 MDHEN, CDR2 SYDVKM. V was trimmed by 3 bases and J by 4 bases, leaving 10 bases between them. This CDR3 contains 14 residues. For the CDR3, the DNA is TGTGCCAGCAGTTTGGAGCTTGCGTACAATGAGCAGTTCTTC. Protein sequence: CASSLELAYNEQFF.

The V and J genes are TRBV27 and TRBJ2-3, with 11 bases lining up with TRBD2. CDR1 is MNHEY and CDR2 is SMNVEV in the germline V gene (reference sequence). The V gene end was trimmed by 8 bases and the J gene end by 8 bases; junction bases not matched to a gene: 9. The CDR3 runs 14 residues. CDR3 DNA: TGTGCCAGCTCACTAGCGGGGGCCCCCGGTACGCAGTATTTT. This codes for CASSLAGAPGTQYF.

V gene TRBV19 combines with J gene TRBJ2-1; D might be TRBD2 (6 bases). V lost 1 base, J lost 8 bases, and 9 bases lay in between. The length of the CDR3 is 13 residues. CDR1 and CDR2 (germline): LNHDA, SQIVND (reference sequence). The DNA for the CDR3 is TGTGCCAGTAGTATAGGCCCGGGAGATGAGCAGTTCTTC. Translated: CASSIGPGDEQFF.

The rearrangement joins TRBV12-3 or TRBV12-4 to TRBJ2-1, with D unclear. The length of the CDR3 is 11 residues. Trimming removed 7 bases from V and 4 bases from J, with 5 bases in between. CDR3 DNA: TGTGCCAGCACCCAATACAATGAGCAGTTCTTC. This codes for CASTQYNEQFF.

The chain joins TRBV11-3 to TRBJ2-1, with 9 bases identical to TRBD1. The CDR3 sequence is 15 residues long. V lost 5 bases to trimming and J lost 7 bases; unmatched junction nucleotides: 9. The V gene's germline CDR1 is SGHNT and CDR2 YENEEA. CDR3: CASSPQGARSNEQFF. CDR3 nucleotide sequence: TGTGCCAGCAGCCCACAGGGGGCGCGGTCAAATGAGCAGTTCTTC.

This clone has more than one count but fewer than ten. The chain uses TRBV10-3 and TRBJ2-3; D possibly corresponds to TRBD2 (6 bases). The CDR3 is 15 residues long. Germline assignment: CDR1 ENHRY and CDR2 SYGVKD. V was trimmed by 2 bases and J by 1 base, leaving 10 bases between them. DNA of the CDR3: TGTGCCATCAGTGAGACTAGCCTCCGCACAGATACGCAGTATTTT. It yields the protein CAISETSLRTDTQYF.

J is TRBJ2-7 and V is TRBV7-2; 9 bases are shared with TRBD1. This CDR3 region has 15 residues. Germline CDR1 SGHTA, CDR2 FQGNSA. J gave up 5 bases and V 5 bases, and 10 bases lay outside the gene matches. The CDR3 nucleotides read TGTGCCAGCAGCCCCTATGACAGGGGGGGACACGAGCAGTACTTC. Encoded protein: CASSPYDRGGHEQYF.

This chain uses TRBV28 with TRBJ1-5; 8 bases agree with TRBD1. The CDR3 spans 16 residues. J was trimmed by 6 bases and V by 5 bases; bases with no gene match: 12. Germline V gene lookup returns CDR1 MDHEN and CDR2 SYDVKM. CDR3 DNA sequence: TGTGCCAGCAGTGCGGGTACAGGGGGTGAGGGTCAGCCCCAGCATTTT. This sequence encodes CASSAGTGGEGQPQHF.

The J gene is TRBJ2-2, the V gene TRBV24-1; 8 bases agree with TRBD2. CDR3 length equals 15 residues. Germline CDR1 and CDR2: KGHDR and SFDVKD. V lost 6 bases and J lost 2; bases outside the gene matches: 4. This chain's CDR3 is CATSQAGANTGELFF. The DNA of the CDR3 is TGTGCCACCAGTCAAGCGGGAGCAAACACCGGGGAGCTGTTTTTT.

V is TRBV29-1 and J is TRBJ2-1; 9 bases are a match to TRBD1. V shed 6 bases and J 8 bases; nucleotides not matched to a gene: 11. The germline V gene has CDR1 SQVTM and CDR2 ANQGSEA. This CDR3 has 14 amino acids. The CDR3 sequence is CSVSRDRELDEQFF. CDR3 sequence (DNA): TGCAGCGTGTCGCGGGACAGGGAGTTGGATGAGCAGTTCTTC.

The CDR3 DNA sequence: TGTGCCAGCAGTTACTTAGCAAGACTAGAGCAGTTCTTC. Translating it yields CASSYLARLEQFF. This chain joins TRBV2 and TRBJ2-1, with D possibly being TRBD2 (5 bases). The ends were cut back, 5 bases at V and 10 bases at J, with 15 bases in the middle. The CDR3 covers 13 residues. Germline CDR1 reads SNHLY; CDR2 reads FYNNEI.

The chain links TRBV7-3 to TRBJ1-2; 10 bases map to TRBD1. Germline-derived CDR1 and CDR2 are SGHTA and FQGTGA. V trimming: 5 bases; J trimming: 8 bases; junction bases outside the gene matches: 5. The CDR3 is 13 residues long. The CDR3 reads CASSPGTGEGYTF. The CDR3 DNA reads as TGTGCCAGCAGCCCGGGGACAGGGGAAGGCTACACCTTC.